The T cell receptor (beta chain) described here comes from a study of T cells after yellow fever vaccination. Whole-study context: Low-cell-number fractions were prepared with SMART-Seq v4 Ultra Low Input. Study results and limitations: Repertoires obtained by FACS sorting could include abundant clonotypes that entered as contaminants from the bulk population. Weaker overall, the secondary response nonetheless peaked faster (day 5 versus 15). Once the booster was given, most primary-vaccination clones reappeared, at approximately 97% for CD4 and roughly 91% for CD8.

MiXCR, run by TCRdb on the 5' RACE reads, gives a single entry per CDR3 protein. The sample contains nearly 70,000 distinct CDR3 sequences, approximately 7% of which appear only once. Regarding this clonotype: Its antigen is unknown.

This CDR3 is built from 14 residues. The ends lost 4 bases at V and 13 bases at J; junction bases unmatched: 15. Per the germline V gene, CDR1 is SGHAT and CDR2 is FQNNGV. The chain recombines TRBV11-2 with TRBJ1-2; 7 bases align to TRBD1. This clonotype was obtained from a man aged 18 to 29 who received the YFV17D yellow fever vaccine. Here the sequenced sample was CD8+ T cells sorted from PBMCs, taken about 41 days after the first yellow fever vaccination. CDR3 residues: CASSSGTAQTGGTF. CDR3 DNA: TGTGCCAGCAGCTCGGGGACAGCCCAGACTGGCGGCACCTTC.